This passage covers 22 T cell receptor beta chains from one sample sequenced in a study of blood T cell repertoires in COVID-19 (TCRdb year 2020). Library creation used the immunoSEQ multiplex PCR assay. As stored in TCRdb, this immuneACCESS dataset retains in-frame rearrangements with V and J assigned. A fraction of the clones does not appear; measured against another copy, unresolved V genes explain less than half of the discrepancy, and the remainder lacks a known reason. Present in this sample are 140,000 to 150,000 clones, more than 70% of which were seen just once. The top ten hold about 2.3% of the sample. Sequenced input: peripheral blood. These TCRs come from a human donor in a cohort sampled during active COVID-19.

The rearrangement links TRBV23-1 to TRBJ2-7, with 13 bases aligning to TRBD2. TRBV23-1 is filed as an ORF, its function uncertain. The CDR3 totals 19 residues. V trimming: 2 bases; J trimming: 6 bases; junction bases outside the gene matches: 16. The CDR3 loop reads CASSQLRQDRLAGGGEQYF. The CDR3 DNA reads as TGCGCCAGCAGTCAACTCAGACAGGATAGACTAGCGGGAGGTGGCGAGCAGTACTTC.

The gene calls are TRBV30 and TRBJ2-1; TRBD2 agrees at 10 bases. V was pared by 0 bases and J by 5 bases, with 4 bases of the junction left unmatched. The length of the CDR3 is 15 residues. Looked up from germline, CDR1 is GTSNPN and CDR2 is SVGIG (reference sequence). The CDR3: CAWSVRAGGDNEQFF. The CDR3 bases are TGTGCCTGGAGTGTACGAGCGGGGGGGGACAATGAGCAGTTCTTC.

The chain recombines TRBV6-7 with TRBJ2-1; 11 bases match TRBD2. TRBV6-7 is an ORF, and what it does is uncertain. With V trimmed by 1 base and J by 2 bases, 1 base remained unmatched. The CDR3 sequence is 16 residues long. The CDR3 here is CASSYLGLAAYNEQFF. The CDR3 DNA follows: TGTGCCAGCAGTTACTTGGGACTAGCGGCCTACAATGAGCAGTTCTTC.

The chain carries TRBV19 and TRBJ1-4; D unresolved. Trimming cost V 4 bases and J 0 bases, with 9 bases left between them. This CDR3 contains 15 residues. The germline V gene encodes CDR1 LNHDA and CDR2 SQIVND (reference sequence). The CDR3 region is CASSRGLATNEKLFF. In DNA, the CDR3 is TGTGCCAGTAGTAGAGGCCTCGCAACTAATGAAAAACTGTTTTTT.

J is TRBJ2-2 and V is TRBV7-9; 10 bases match TRBD1. Germline V CDR1 and CDR2: SEHNR, FQNEAQ (reference sequence). This CDR3 is 16 amino acids long. The trim removed 5 bases at V and 6 bases at J, leaving 9 bases unmatched. The CDR3 here is CASSPQDRGSSGELFF. CDR3 bases: TGTGCCAGCAGCCCTCAGGACAGGGGGTCGTCCGGGGAGCTGTTTTTT.

V gene TRBV7-2 combines with J gene TRBJ1-2, with unresolved D. The CDR3 is made up of 13 amino acids. Germline V gene sequence: CDR1 SGHTA, CDR2 FQGNSA. The V and J ends lost 2 bases and 4 bases respectively, with 8 bases between them. CDR3 coding DNA: TGTGCCAGCAGCTTAACGGTCATCTATGGCTACACCTTC. It codes for CASSLTVIYGYTF.

The chain couples TRBV11-3 to TRBJ2-3; D is ambiguous. V lost 1 base and J 0 bases, leaving 8 bases between the germline ends. The CDR3 is made up of 15 amino acids. Per the germline V gene, CDR1 is SGHNT and CDR2 is YENEEA. The CDR3 DNA reads TGTGCCAGCAGCTTAGGTGGCAGGAGCACAGATACGCAGTATTTT. The encoded protein is CASSLGGRSTDTQYF.

The V call is TRBV6-9, the J call TRBJ2-7; TRBD1 matches at 11 bases. V trimming: 4 bases; J trimming: 7 bases; junction bases outside the gene matches: 9. Looked up from germline, CDR1 is MNHGY and CDR2 is SVAAGI. CDR3 size: 15 residues. CDR3 in DNA: TGTGCCAGCAGTTTCCGGGACAGGGGGTCCGAAGAGCAGTACTTC. Its translation is CASSFRDRGSEEQYF.

The V and J genes are TRBV18 and TRBJ1-2; TRBD1 agrees at 7 bases. V lost 0 bases to trimming and J lost 4 bases; unmatched junction nucleotides: 8. CDR1 is KGHSH and CDR2 is LQKENI in the germline V gene. The CDR3 totals 16 residues. The CDR3 nucleotides are TGTGCCAGCTCACCACCTCAGGGGGACTTTGTCTATGGCTACACCTTC. Translated, it gives CASSPPQGDFVYGYTF.

The gene calls are TRBV28 and TRBJ2-2, with TRBD1 identical over 8 bases. Germline assignment: CDR1 MDHEN and CDR2 SYDVKM. This CDR3 is 16 amino acids long. V shed 5 bases, J shed 2 bases, and the junction held 7 bases outside the gene matches. The CDR3 region has the DNA TGTGCCAGCAGTCCGACAGGGGCGAAAAACACCGGGGAGCTGTTTTTT. It yields the protein CASSPTGAKNTGELFF.

This chain joins TRBV20-1 and TRBJ2-5, with TRBD2 matching 8 bases. V gave up 3 bases and J gave up 3 bases; unmatched junction bases: 9. The CDR3 totals 15 residues. Germline V gene sequence: CDR1 DFQATT, CDR2 SNEGSKA (reference sequence). For the CDR3, the DNA is TGCAGTGCTAGTGTTGGTAGCGGGGCAGAAGAGACCCAGTACTTC. Translating it yields CSASVGSGAEETQYF.

J is TRBJ2-1 and V is TRBV7-9; 9 bases align to TRBD2. The junction had 3 bases not matched to a gene; V was cut back by 1 base and J by 8 bases. This CDR3 has 14 residues. Germline V lookup: CDR1 SEHNR, CDR2 FQNEAQ (reference sequence). Here the CDR3 DNA reads TGTGCCAGCAGCTTAGGTGGGACTAGCTATGAGCAGTTCTTC. It yields the protein CASSLGGTSYEQFF.

The V gene is TRBV19, the J gene TRBJ2-5; 9 bases fit TRBD2. Germline V gene lookup returns CDR1 LNHDA and CDR2 SQIVND (reference sequence). With 3 bases clipped from V and 5 bases from J, the junction kept 13 bases outside the gene matches. This CDR3 spans 17 amino acids. The CDR3 coding sequence is TGTGCCAGTAGTATGTACGGCGGGAGGGCCGGTGGGGAGACCCAGTACTTC. This sequence encodes CASSMYGGRAGGETQYF.

The chain joins TRBV24-1 to TRBJ2-3; tentative D call: TRBD2 (5 bases). V shed 6 bases and J shed 1 base, with 13 bases lying between them. Germline CDR1 KGHDR, CDR2 SFDVKD. This CDR3 has 15 residues. DNA for the CDR3: TGTGCCACCAGTAGCCCTTCCGGGGGCACAGATACGCAGTATTTT. Its protein is CATSSPSGGTDTQYF.

The V gene is TRBV30, the J gene TRBJ2-5, with TRBD1 as a possible D gene (7 bases). V was clipped by 7 bases and J by 9 bases, with 21 bases between them. The CDR3 has 13 residues. Per the germline V gene, CDR1 is GTSNPN and CDR2 is SVGIG (reference sequence). The CDR3 nucleotides read TGTGCCTCGCAGGGGGGTCCTTCGATGGCCCAGTACTTC. Amino acids: CASQGGPSMAQYF.

The chain carries TRBV2 and TRBJ2-5; the match to TRBD2 covers 8 bases. V lost 4 bases, J lost 4 bases, and 11 bases stayed unmatched. The CDR3 runs to 16 residues. Germline V lookup: CDR1 SNHLY, CDR2 FYNNEI. The CDR3 spells CASSVRTGGTGETQYF. The CDR3 region has the DNA TGTGCCAGCAGTGTTCGAACGGGAGGGACGGGAGAGACCCAGTACTTC.

The chain is built from TRBV19 and TRBJ1-1; no firm D call. Germline V gene sequence: CDR1 LNHDA, CDR2 SQIVND (reference sequence). This CDR3 has 16 residues. The ends were cut back, 7 bases at V and 0 bases at J, with 18 bases in the middle. The CDR3 bases are TGTGCCAGTAAGGCCACGGGAAATGCTATGAACACTGAAGCTTTCTTT. It encodes CASKATGNAMNTEAFF.

The chain recombines TRBV6-2 or TRBV6-3 with TRBJ1-5; D gene uncertain. Germline-derived CDR1 and CDR2 are MNHEY and SVGEGT. Between the trimmed V and J ends, which lost 7 bases and 3 bases, there was a span of 16 bases. The length of the CDR3 is 15 residues. The CDR3 DNA follows: TGTGCCAGCATCCCCTCACCGCTATTCAATCAGCCCCAGCATTTT. This codes for CASIPSPLFNQPQHF.

V is TRBV4-2 and J is TRBJ2-3; a weak D match, TRBD2 (7 bases). Germline V CDR1 and CDR2: LGHNA, YNFKEQ. There are 18 residues in the CDR3. V lost 5 bases to trimming and J lost 0 bases, with 21 bases between them. The CDR3: CASSSPERGGPSTDTQYF. Here the CDR3 DNA reads TGTGCCAGCAGCTCGCCAGAAAGGGGGGGACCTAGCACAGATACGCAGTATTTT.

This clone came up once. The chain recombines TRBV28 with TRBJ2-2, with 7 bases aligning to TRBD1. Germline V CDR1 and CDR2: MDHEN, SYDVKM. With V trimmed by 8 bases and J by 1 base, 7 bases remained unmatched. The CDR3 is 15 amino acids. The CDR3 DNA is TGTGCCAGCGGCCCGGGACAGAGGAACACCGGGGAGCTGTTTTTT. Its translation: CASGPGQRNTGELFF.

J is TRBJ2-3 and V is TRBV2; tentative D call: TRBD1 (6 bases). V gave up 6 bases and J gave up 5 bases, with 15 bases separating them. Looked up from germline, CDR1 is SNHLY and CDR2 is FYNNEI. This CDR3 is built from 14 residues. The CDR3 DNA reads TGTGCCAGCAGGGTCTTACAGGGTGGAGATACGCAGTATTTT. It translates to CASRVLQGGDTQYF. The full variable domain, rest sourced from reference TRBV2 and TRBJ2-3, is EPEVTQTPSHQVTQMGQEVILRCVPISNHLYFYWYRQILGQKVEFLVSFYNNEISEKSEIFDDQFSVERPDGSNFTLKIRSTKLEDSAMYFCASRVLQGGDTQYFGPGTRLTVL.

The rearrangement joins TRBV28 to TRBJ1-4; 7 bases line up with TRBD1. There are 15 residues in the CDR3. Losses at the gene ends were 10 bases for V and 4 bases for J; bases not matched to a gene: 12. The germline CDR1 and CDR2 sequences are MDHEN and SYDVKM. CDR3 protein: CATVMAGQINEKLFF. The CDR3 region has the DNA TGTGCCACCGTCATGGCGGGACAGATTAATGAAAAACTGTTTTTT.